Detailed here is one T cell receptor (beta chain). Its antigen is currently unknown. The data are from a study of CD8 T cells in Susac syndrome. Overall study findings and caveats: The TCR sequencing and HLA analysis in the study involved a relatively small number of individuals, as the study acknowledged.

TEMRA cells were FACS-enriched, and CD8+ and CD4+ T cells were isolated negatively. Reverse transcription of about 0.45 to 1 ug RNA was performed with random hexamers. TCR beta CDR3 was amplified by immunoSEQ multiplex PCR. This amplification extended across 54 Vbeta and 13 Jbeta segments. One entry per CDR3 protein results from TCRdb running MiXCR on the immunoSEQ multiplex PCR reads. The table shows some 48,000 distinct CDR3 sequences, with about 91% occurring only once. This CDR3 has 16 residues. Trimming pared 2 bases from V and 1 base from J, leaving 14 bases between. The germline gives CDR1 MNHNY, CDR2 SVGAGI (reference sequence).

The sample taken for sequencing was CD8+ T cells from PBMCs. The V call is TRBV6-6, the J call TRBJ1-1; D is possibly TRBD1 (6 bases). The TCR comes from a human donor in good health. CDR3: CASSYGQPRGNTEAFF. CDR3 nucleotide sequence: TGTGCCAGCAGTTACGGACAGCCTCGAGGGAACACTGAAGCTTTCTTT.